This T cell receptor (beta chain) was profiled in a study of control samples from healthy donors and cancer patients. This clone has only a few counts. The germline V gene has CDR1 ENHRY and CDR2 SYGVKD. With 6 bases clipped from V and 6 bases from J, the junction kept 0 bases outside the gene matches. This CDR3 comprises 11 residues. The data were produced by immunoSEQ multiplex PCR, yet TCRdb's version contains in-frame clones alone and is incomplete. The sample has approximately 170,000 clones, about 86% seen once. The source is a woman in her thirties in good health. Sequenced material: blood. The chain recombines TRBV10-3 with TRBJ2-3, with TRBD1 matching 7 bases. CDR3 nucleotide sequence: TGTGCCATCAGGGACAGGGATACGCAGTATTTT. It yields the protein CAIRDRDTQYF.